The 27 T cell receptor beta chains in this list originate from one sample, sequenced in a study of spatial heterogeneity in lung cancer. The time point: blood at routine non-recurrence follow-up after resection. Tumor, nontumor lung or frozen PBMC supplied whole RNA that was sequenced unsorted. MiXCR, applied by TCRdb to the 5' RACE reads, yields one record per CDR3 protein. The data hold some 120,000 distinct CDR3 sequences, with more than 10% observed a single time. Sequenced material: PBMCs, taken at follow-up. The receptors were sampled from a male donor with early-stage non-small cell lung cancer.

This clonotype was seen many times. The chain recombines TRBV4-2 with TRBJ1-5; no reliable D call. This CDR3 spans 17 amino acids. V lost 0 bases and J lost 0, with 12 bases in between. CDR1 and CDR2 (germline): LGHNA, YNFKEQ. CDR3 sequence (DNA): TGTGCCAGCAGCCAAGAGACGGTTCCGTATAGCAATCAGCCCCAGCATTTT. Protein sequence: CASSQETVPYSNQPQHF.

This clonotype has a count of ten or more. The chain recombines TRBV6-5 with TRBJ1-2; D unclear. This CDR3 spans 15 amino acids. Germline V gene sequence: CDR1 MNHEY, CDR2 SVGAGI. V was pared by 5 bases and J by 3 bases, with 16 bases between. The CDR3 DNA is TGTGCCAGCAGTACCATAGGGAAGGGTGACTATGGCTACACCTTC. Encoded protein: CASSTIGKGDYGYTF.

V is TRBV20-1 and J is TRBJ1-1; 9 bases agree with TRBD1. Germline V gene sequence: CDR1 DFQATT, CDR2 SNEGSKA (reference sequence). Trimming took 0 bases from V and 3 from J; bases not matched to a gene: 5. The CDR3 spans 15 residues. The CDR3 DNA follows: TGCAGTGCTAGAGATCCGGGACAGGGCTACACTGAAGCTTTCTTT. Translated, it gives CSARDPGQGYTEAFF.

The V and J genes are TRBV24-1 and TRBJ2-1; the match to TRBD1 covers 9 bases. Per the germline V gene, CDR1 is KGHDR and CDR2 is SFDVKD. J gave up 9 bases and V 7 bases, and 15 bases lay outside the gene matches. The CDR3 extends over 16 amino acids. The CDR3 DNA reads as TGTGCCACCAGCTCCGCCCAGGGACAGGGTCATATTGAGCAGTTCTTC. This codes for CATSSAQGQGHIEQFF.

The CDR3 protein is CASSQVKGQGAYEQYF. The CDR3 coding sequence is TGCGCCAGCAGCCAAGTTAAGGGACAGGGGGCCTACGAGCAGTACTTC. J is TRBJ2-7 and V is TRBV4-1, with 11 bases fitting TRBD1. CDR3 length: 16 amino acids. Trimming removed 1 base from V and 2 bases from J; junction bases left unmatched: 4. CDR1 and CDR2 (germline): MGHRA, YSYEKL.

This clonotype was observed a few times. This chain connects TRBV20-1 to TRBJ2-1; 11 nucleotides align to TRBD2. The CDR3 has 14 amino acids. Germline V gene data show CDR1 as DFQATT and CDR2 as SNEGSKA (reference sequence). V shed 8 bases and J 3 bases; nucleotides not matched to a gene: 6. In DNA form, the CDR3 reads TGCAGTCCCCTAGCGGGGGGAATCTACAATGAGCAGTTCTTC. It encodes CSPLAGGIYNEQFF.

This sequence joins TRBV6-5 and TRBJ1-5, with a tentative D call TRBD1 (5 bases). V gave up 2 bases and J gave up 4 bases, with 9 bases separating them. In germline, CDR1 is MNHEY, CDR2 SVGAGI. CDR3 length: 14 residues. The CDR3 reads CASSYLGANQPQHF. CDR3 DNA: TGTGCCAGCAGTTACCTCGGGGCTAATCAGCCCCAGCATTTT.

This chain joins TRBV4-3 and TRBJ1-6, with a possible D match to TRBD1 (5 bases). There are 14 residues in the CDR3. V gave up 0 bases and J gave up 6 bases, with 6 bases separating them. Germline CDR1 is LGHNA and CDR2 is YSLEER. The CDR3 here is CASSQEGVNSPLHF. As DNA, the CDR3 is TGCGCCAGCAGCCAAGAAGGGGTTAATTCACCCCTCCACTTT.

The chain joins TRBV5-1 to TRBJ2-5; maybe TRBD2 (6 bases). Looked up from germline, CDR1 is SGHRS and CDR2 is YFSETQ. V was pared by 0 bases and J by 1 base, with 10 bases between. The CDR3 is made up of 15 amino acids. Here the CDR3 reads CASSLAGDSQETQYF. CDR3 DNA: TGCGCCAGCAGCTTGGCCGGGGACTCCCAAGAGACCCAGTACTTC.

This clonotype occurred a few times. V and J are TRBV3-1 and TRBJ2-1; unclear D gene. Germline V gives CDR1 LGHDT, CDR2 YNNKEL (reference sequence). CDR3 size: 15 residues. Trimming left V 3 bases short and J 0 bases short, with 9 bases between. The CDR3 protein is CASSQNLGSYNEQFF. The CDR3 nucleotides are TGTGCCAGCAGCCAGAACCTAGGCTCCTACAATGAGCAGTTCTTC.

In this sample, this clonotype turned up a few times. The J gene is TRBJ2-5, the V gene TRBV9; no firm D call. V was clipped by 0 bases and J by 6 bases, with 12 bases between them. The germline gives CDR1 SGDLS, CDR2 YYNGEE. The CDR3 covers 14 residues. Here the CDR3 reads CASSVDASTKTQYF. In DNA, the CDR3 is TGTGCCAGCAGCGTAGATGCCAGTACAAAGACCCAGTACTTC.

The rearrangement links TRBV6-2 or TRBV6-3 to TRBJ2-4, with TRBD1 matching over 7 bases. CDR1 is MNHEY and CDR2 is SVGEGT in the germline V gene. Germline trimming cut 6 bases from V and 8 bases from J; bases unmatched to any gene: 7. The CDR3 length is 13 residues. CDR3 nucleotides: TGTGCCAGCAGGTCCACAGGGGTGGACATTCAGTACTTC. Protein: CASRSTGVDIQYF.

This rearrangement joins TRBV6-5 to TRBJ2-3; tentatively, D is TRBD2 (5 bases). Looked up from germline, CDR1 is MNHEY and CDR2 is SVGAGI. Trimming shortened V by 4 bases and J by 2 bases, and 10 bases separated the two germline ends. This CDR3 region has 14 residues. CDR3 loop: CASSWTGFTDTQYF. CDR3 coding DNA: TGTGCCAGCAGTTGGACGGGGTTCACAGATACGCAGTATTTT.

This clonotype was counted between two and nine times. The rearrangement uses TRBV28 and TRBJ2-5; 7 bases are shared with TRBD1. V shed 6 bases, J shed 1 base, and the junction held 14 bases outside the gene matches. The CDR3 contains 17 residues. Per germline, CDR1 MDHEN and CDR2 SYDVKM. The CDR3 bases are TGTGCCAGCAGCCTACCGACAGACAGGGTTGGCCAAGAGACCCAGTACTTC. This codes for CASSLPTDRVGQETQYF.

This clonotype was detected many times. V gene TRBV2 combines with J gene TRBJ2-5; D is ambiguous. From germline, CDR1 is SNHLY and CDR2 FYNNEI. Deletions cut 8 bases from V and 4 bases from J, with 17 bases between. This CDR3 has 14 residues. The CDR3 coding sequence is TGTGCCAGCCTTAATCGGGTTTTGGGAGAGACCCAGTACTTC. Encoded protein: CASLNRVLGETQYF.

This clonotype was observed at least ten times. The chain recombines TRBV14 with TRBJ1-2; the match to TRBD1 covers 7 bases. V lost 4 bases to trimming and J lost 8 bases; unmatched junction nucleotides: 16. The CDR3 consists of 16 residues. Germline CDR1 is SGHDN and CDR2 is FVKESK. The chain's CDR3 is CASSLLPGQGEVGYTF. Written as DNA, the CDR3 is TGTGCCAGCAGCCTCCTCCCCGGGCAGGGGGAGGTGGGCTACACCTTC.

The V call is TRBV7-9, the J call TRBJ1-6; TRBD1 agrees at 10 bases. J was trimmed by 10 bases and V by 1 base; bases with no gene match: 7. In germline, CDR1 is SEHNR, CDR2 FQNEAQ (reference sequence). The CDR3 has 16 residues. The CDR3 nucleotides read TGTGCCAGCAGCTTAGGTGTAGGGACAGGGGACTCACCCCTCCACTTT. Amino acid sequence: CASSLGVGTGDSPLHF.

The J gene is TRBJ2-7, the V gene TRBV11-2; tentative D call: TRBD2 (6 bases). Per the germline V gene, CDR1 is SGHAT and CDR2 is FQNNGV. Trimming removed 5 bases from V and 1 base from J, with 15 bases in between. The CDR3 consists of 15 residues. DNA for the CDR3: TGTGCCAGCAGCCCATTTGGGGGGTCTTCCTACGAGCAGTACTTC. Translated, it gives CASSPFGGSSYEQYF.

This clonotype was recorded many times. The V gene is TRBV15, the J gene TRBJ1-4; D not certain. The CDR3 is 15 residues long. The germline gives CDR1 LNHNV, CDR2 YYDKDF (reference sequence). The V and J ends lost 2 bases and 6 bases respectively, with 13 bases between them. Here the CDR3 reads CATSRTNEQHEKLFF. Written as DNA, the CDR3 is TGTGCCACCAGCAGAACAAATGAACAGCATGAAAAACTGTTTTTT.

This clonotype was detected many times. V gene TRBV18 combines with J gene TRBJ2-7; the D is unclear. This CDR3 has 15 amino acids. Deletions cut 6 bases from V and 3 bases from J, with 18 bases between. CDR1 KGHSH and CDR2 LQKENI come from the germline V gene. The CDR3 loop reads CASSPRHTRDYEQYF. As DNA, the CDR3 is TGTGCCAGCTCTCCCAGACACACCCGAGACTACGAGCAGTACTTC.

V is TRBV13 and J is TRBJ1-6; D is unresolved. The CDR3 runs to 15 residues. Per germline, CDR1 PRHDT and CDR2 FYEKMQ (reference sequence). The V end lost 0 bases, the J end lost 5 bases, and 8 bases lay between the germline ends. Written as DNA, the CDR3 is TGTGCCAGCAGCTTAGGGGGAACCAATAATTCACCCCTCCACTTT. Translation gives CASSLGGTNNSPLHF.

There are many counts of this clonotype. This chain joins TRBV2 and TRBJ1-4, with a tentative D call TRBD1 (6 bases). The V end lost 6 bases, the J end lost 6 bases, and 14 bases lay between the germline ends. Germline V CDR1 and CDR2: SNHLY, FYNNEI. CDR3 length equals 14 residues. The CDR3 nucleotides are TGTGCCAGCAGGAACAGGGTAGGGGATGAAAAACTGTTTTTT. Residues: CASRNRVGDEKLFF.

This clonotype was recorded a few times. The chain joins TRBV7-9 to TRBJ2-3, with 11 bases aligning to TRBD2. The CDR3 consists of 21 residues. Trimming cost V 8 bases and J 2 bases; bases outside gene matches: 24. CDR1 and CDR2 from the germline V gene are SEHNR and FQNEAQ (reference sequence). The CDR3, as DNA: TGTGCCAGCGCTCTCATTCGAACTAGCGGGGGATGGGGTGCAAACACAGATACGCAGTATTTT. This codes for CASALIRTSGGWGANTDTQYF.

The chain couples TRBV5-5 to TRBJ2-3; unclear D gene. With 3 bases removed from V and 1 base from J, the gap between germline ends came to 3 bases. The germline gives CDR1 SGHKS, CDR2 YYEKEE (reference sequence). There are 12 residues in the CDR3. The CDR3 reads CASSYGTDTQYF. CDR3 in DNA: TGTGCCAGCAGCTACGGCACAGATACGCAGTATTTT.

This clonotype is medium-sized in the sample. CDR3 residues: CASSLNTDTQYF. Written as DNA, the CDR3 is TGTGCCAGCAGTCTGAACACAGATACGCAGTATTTT. The V gene is TRBV6-6, the J gene TRBJ2-3; D unclear. V was clipped by 5 bases and J by 2 bases, with 5 bases between them. The CDR3 sequence is 12 residues long. Germline CDR1 and CDR2: MNHNY and SVGAGI (reference sequence).

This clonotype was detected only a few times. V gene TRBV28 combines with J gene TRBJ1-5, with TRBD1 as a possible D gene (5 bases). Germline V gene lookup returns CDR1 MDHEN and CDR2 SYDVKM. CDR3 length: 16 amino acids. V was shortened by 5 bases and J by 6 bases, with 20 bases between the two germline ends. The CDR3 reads CASSPSGGAGPQPQHF. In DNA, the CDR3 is TGTGCCAGCAGTCCCTCCGGCGGGGCTGGGCCTCAGCCCCAGCATTTT.

The CDR3 DNA reads TGTGCCTGGAGGTTACCGGGGAACGACTATGGCTACACCTTC. Its protein is CAWRLPGNDYGYTF. The J gene is TRBJ1-2, the V gene TRBV30, with D hard to call. CDR1 and CDR2 (germline): GTSNPN, SVGIG (reference sequence). Trimming took 3 bases from V and 3 from J, leaving 14 bases between them. The CDR3 is made up of 14 amino acids.